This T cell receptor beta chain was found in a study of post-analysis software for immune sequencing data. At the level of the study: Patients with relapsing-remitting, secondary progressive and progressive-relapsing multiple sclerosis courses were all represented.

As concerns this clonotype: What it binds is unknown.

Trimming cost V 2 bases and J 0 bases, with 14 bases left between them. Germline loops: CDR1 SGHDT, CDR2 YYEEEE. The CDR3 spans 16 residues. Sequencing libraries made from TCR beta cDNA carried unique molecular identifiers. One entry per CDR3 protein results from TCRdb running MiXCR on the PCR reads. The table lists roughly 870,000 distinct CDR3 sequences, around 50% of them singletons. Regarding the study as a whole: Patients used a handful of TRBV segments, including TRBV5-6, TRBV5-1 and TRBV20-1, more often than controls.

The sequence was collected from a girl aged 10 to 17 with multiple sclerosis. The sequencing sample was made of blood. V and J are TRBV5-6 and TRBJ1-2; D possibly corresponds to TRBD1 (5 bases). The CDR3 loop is CASSFQGSTTNYGYTF. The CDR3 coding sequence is TGTGCCAGCAGCTTCCAGGGTAGTACGACTAACTATGGCTACACCTTC.